In its sample, the clone carrying this T cell receptor (beta chain) was seen many times. Its antigen is not known. In patients aged 18 to 65, hyperthyroidism was newly diagnosed, with duration under 2 months. This entry belongs to a study of T cells in Graves' hyperthyroidism and ophthalmopathy. At the level of the study: Peripheral blood was drawn at first diagnosis, prior to all treatment.

Authors of the study amplified TCR beta CDR3 regions from RNA transcripts. The HTBI primer set was used in a first-round RT-PCR of the TCR CDR3. In TCRdb, the multiplex PCR reads were re-called with MiXCR into one record per CDR3 protein. This sample carries around 600,000 distinct CDR3 sequences, 15% to 19% of them seen once, and the ten largest clones take under 7.5%. Points from the study as a whole: Model-based prediction identified ophthalmopathy a median approximately 6 months prior to its onset. Blood also carried most thyroid clonotypes expanded above 0.001.

Sequenced material: blood. This sequence was found in a woman in her twenties or thirties with Graves' hyperthyroidism.

CDR3 amino acids: CASSSPAPWTQYF. DNA for the CDR3: TGTGCCAGCAGTTCGCCAGCCCCGTGGACGCAGTATTTT. V and J are TRBV28 and TRBJ2-3; the D is unclear. There are 13 residues in the CDR3. Deletions cut 4 bases from V and 9 bases from J, with 14 bases between. Germline loops: CDR1 MDHEN, CDR2 SYDVKM.